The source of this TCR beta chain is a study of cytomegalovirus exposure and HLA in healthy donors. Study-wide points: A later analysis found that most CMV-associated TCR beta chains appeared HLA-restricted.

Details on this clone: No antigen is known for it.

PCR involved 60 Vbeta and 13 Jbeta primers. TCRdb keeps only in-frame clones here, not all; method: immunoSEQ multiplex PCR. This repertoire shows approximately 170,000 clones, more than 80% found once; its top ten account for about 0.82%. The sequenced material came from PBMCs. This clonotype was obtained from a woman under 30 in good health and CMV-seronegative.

The CDR3 loop reads CASSVLAGGIAYEQYF. The CDR3 nucleotides are TGTGCCAGCAGTGTACTAGCGGGAGGGATCGCCTACGAGCAGTACTTC. The chain is built from TRBV6-1 and TRBJ2-7, with 13 bases fitting TRBD2. This CDR3 is built from 16 residues. CDR1 and CDR2 (germline): MNHNS, SASEGT. V shed 4 bases, J shed 2 bases, and the junction held 5 bases outside the gene matches.